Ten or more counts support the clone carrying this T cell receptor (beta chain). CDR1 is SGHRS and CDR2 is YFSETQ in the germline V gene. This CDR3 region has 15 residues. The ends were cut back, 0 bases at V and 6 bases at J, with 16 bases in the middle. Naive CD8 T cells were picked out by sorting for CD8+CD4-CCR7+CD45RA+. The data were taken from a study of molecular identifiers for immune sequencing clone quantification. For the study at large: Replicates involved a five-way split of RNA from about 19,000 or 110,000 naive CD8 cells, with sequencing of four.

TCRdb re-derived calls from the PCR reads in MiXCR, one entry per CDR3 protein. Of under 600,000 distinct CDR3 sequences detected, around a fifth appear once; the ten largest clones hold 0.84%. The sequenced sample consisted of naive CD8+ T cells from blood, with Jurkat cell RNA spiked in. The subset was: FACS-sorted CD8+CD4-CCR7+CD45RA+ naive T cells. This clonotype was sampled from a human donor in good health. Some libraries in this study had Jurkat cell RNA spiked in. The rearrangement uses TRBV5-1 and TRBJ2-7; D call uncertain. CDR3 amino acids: CASSLESFDVGEQYF. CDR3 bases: TGCGCCAGCAGCTTGGAAAGCTTTGACGTGGGCGAGCAGTACTTC.